This entry lists 20 T cell receptor beta chains sequenced from one sample in a study of blood T cells in healthy people across ages. Combining a sample-barcoded 5' primer with a J-beta primer mix, a second PCR ran for roughly 7 to 12 cycles. TCRdb ran MiXCR on the 5' RACE reads and lists one entry per CDR3 protein. The repertoire consists of approximately 1.5 million distinct CDR3 sequences, with 34% occurring once and the leading ten covering roughly 12%. What was sequenced was blood. These receptor sequences come from a woman aged 25-40 years in good health.

This sequence joins TRBV6-5 and TRBJ1-5, with D unclear. Germline V gene lookup returns CDR1 MNHEY and CDR2 SVGAGI. The CDR3 runs to 13 residues. V dropped 0 bases and J dropped 8 bases, with 8 bases sitting between them. Written as DNA, the CDR3 is TGTGCCAGCAGTTACTCGGTAGGGAAGCCCCAGCATTTT. This sequence encodes CASSYSVGKPQHF.

The genes are TRBV20-1 and TRBJ2-3, with D tentatively TRBD2 (6 bases). The germline gives CDR1 DFQATT, CDR2 SNEGSKA (reference sequence). V lost 5 bases and J lost 4, with 13 bases in between. The CDR3 is made up of 13 amino acids. This CDR3 reads CSAGMWEADTQYF. CDR3 coding DNA: TGCAGTGCTGGAATGTGGGAGGCAGATACGCAGTATTTT.

The rearrangement links TRBV4-2 to TRBJ2-7, with 11 bases matching TRBD2. From germline, CDR1 is LGHNA and CDR2 YNFKEQ. Losses at the gene ends were 4 bases for V and 6 bases for J; bases not matched to a gene: 14. The CDR3 sequence is 17 residues long. In DNA form, the CDR3 reads TGTGCCAGCAGCCCCACCTTCTCCTTAGCGGGAGGGAGCGAGCAGTACTTC. Amino acids: CASSPTFSLAGGSEQYF.

Note on this clonotype: At one of its ends the junction is not consistent with the germline gene, which may arise from a read error. This chain links TRBV20-1 with TRBJ2-5, with 7 bases aligning to TRBD1. CDR3 length equals 18 residues. Germline V gives CDR1 DFQATT, CDR2 SNEGSKA (reference sequence). This CDR3 is CSARKAPGTETIQGTQYF. The CDR3 region has the DNA TGCAGTGCGAGAAAAGCCCCCGGGACAGAGACAATCCAAGGGACCCAGTACTTC.

This clonotype was counted only a few times. The chain joins TRBV4-1 to TRBJ1-4; D unresolved. The CDR3 covers 15 residues. V was trimmed by 2 bases and J by 6 bases, leaving 13 bases between them. Germline CDR1 is MGHRA and CDR2 is YSYEKL. The CDR3 protein is CASSQRSGRDEKLFF. CDR3 bases: TGCGCCAGCAGCCAAAGATCGGGTCGGGATGAAAAACTGTTTTTT.

The CDR3 loop reads CASSPRLVLEETQYF. DNA for the CDR3: TGTGCCAGCAGTCCTAGACTAGTTCTGGAAGAGACCCAGTACTTC. The chain couples TRBV5-5 to TRBJ2-5, with D tentatively TRBD2 (6 bases). The V end lost 5 bases, the J end lost 3 bases, and 17 bases lay between the germline ends. Germline CDR1 is SGHKS and CDR2 is YYEKEE (reference sequence). The CDR3 consists of 15 residues.

This clonotype was detected ten times or more. V and J are TRBV6-2 or TRBV6-3 and TRBJ2-7; D is possibly TRBD2 (6 bases). This CDR3 has 13 residues. Trimming took 2 bases from V and 7 from J, leaving 12 bases between them. Germline CDR1 MNHEY, CDR2 SVGEGT. CDR3 coding DNA: TGTGCCAGCAGTTACGCGGAGGGTTTGGAGCAGTACTTC. This codes for CASSYAEGLEQYF.

The V and J genes are TRBV11-2 and TRBJ2-1; 7 bases align to TRBD2. Trimming cost V 0 bases and J 15 bases; bases outside gene matches: 5. CDR1 and CDR2 (germline): SGHAT, FQNNGV. The CDR3 has 12 amino acids. CDR3 nucleotides: TGTGCCAGCAGCTTAGATGGGAGGGTCCTGTTCTTC. Protein product: CASSLDGRVLFF.

The count of this clonotype is one. The CDR3 reads CASSFTKGNAYEQYF. CDR3 nucleotides: TGTGCCAGCAGCTTTACAAAGGGGAACGCCTACGAGCAGTACTTC. The V and J genes are TRBV5-6 and TRBJ2-7, with D tentatively TRBD1 (5 bases). The CDR3 extends over 15 amino acids. Germline V gene sequence: CDR1 SGHDT, CDR2 YYEEEE. V shed 2 bases and J shed 2 bases, with 14 bases lying between them. The complete variable domain, with remaining parts taken from reference TRBV5-6 and TRBJ2-7, reads DAGVTQSPTHLIKTRGQQVTLRCSPKSGHDTVSWYQQALGQGPQFIFQYYEEEERQRGNFPDRFSGHQFPNYSSELNVNALLLGDSALYLCASSFTKGNAYEQYFGPGTRLTVT.

V and J are TRBV7-8 and TRBJ2-7; tentative D call: TRBD1 (5 bases). V was clipped by 5 bases and J by 1 base, with 15 bases between them. Germline lookup yields CDR1 SGHVS and CDR2 FQNEAQ. This CDR3 has 15 residues. The CDR3 DNA reads as TGTGCCAGCAGCCCAGGGCCTGACCGATCCTACGAGCAGTACTTC. Its protein product is CASSPGPDRSYEQYF.

This clonotype was seen more than once but under ten times. The chain couples TRBV21-1 to TRBJ1-1; the listed D gene, TRBD1, was not tested against the DNA. TRBV21-1 is designated a pseudogene. The CDR3 runs to 17 residues. As DNA, the CDR3 is TGTGCCAGCACCCCGGACAGAGATGTAAGCCTTGTCACTGAAGCTTTCTTT. It codes for CASTPDRDVSLVTEAFF.

This chain connects TRBV7-9 to TRBJ2-7, with D perhaps given as TRBD1 or TRBD2 (5 bases each). The CDR3 spans 14 residues. CDR1 and CDR2 from the germline V gene are SEHNR and FQNEAQ (reference sequence). The V end was cut by 3 bases, the J end by 5 bases, with 14 bases between. CDR3 DNA: TGTGCCAGCAGCTTGGGGGACGGTGGGAACGAGCAGTACTTC. Translation: CASSLGDGGNEQYF.

The rearrangement joins TRBV4-1 to TRBJ1-5; D possibly corresponds to TRBD1 (6 bases). The V end was cut by 2 bases, the J end by 6 bases, with 8 bases between. The CDR3 sequence is 13 residues long. CDR1 is MGHRA and CDR2 is YSYEKL in the germline V gene. Here the CDR3 reads CASSQRGGQPQHF. CDR3 nucleotides: TGCGCCAGCAGCCAACGAGGGGGTCAGCCCCAGCATTTT.

Concerning this clonotype itself: At one of its ends the junction is not consistent with the germline gene, which may arise from a read error. The J gene is TRBJ1-1, the V gene TRBV5-1; D perhaps matches TRBD1 (5 bases). The germline V gene encodes CDR1 SGHRS and CDR2 YFSETQ. The CDR3 is made up of 15 amino acids. The CDR3 DNA follows: TGCGCCAGCAGCCCGCGACCGACAGTGAACACTGGAGCTTTCTTT. Residues: CASSPRPTVNTGAFF.

The J gene is TRBJ2-6, the V gene TRBV5-5; D remains unclear. The CDR3 has 16 residues. Germline V lookup: CDR1 SGHKS, CDR2 YYEKEE (reference sequence). V lost 2 bases and J 2 bases, leaving 11 bases between the germline ends. The CDR3 nucleotides are TGTGCCAGCAGCTTTTTAACTCTGGCTGGGGCCAACGTCCTGACTTTC. It translates to CASSFLTLAGANVLTF.

This clonotype was observed a few times. Here the CDR3 DNA reads TGCGCCAGCAGCCCCGGGACAGGGCAATGGGGCACTGAAGCTTTCTTT. As protein: CASSPGTGQWGTEAFF. This sequence joins TRBV4-1 and TRBJ1-1; 9 nucleotides match TRBD1. CDR1 MGHRA and CDR2 YSYEKL come from the germline V gene. V was clipped by 4 bases and J by 4 bases; unmatched bases: 10. This CDR3 has 16 amino acids.

The rearrangement links TRBV7-9 to TRBJ2-1, with 10 positions matching TRBD2. CDR1 is SEHNR, CDR2 FQNEAQ, per germline (reference sequence). The CDR3 has 16 amino acids. J gave up 6 bases and V 5 bases, and 10 bases lay outside the gene matches. The CDR3 DNA follows: TGTGCCAGCAGCGGGGGGCTAGCGGGAGTCACCAATGAGCAGTTCTTC. As protein: CASSGGLAGVTNEQFF.

In regard to this clonotype: A read error may account for a junction end that differs from germline. V gene TRBV24-1 combines with J gene TRBJ2-4; no clear D. The better agreement between TRBJ2-7 and the DNA end casts doubt on the J call. This CDR3 spans 12 amino acids. Germline V gene sequence: CDR1 KGHDR, CDR2 SFDVKD. CDR3 amino acids: CAASDFPYEQYF. The CDR3 DNA reads TGTGCCGCCAGTGATTTCCCCTACGAGCAGTACTTC.

This chain joins TRBV30 and TRBJ2-3, with D perhaps matching TRBD2 (7 bases). CDR1 and CDR2 (germline): GTSNPN, SVGIG (reference sequence). This CDR3 is 15 amino acids long. V dropped 2 bases and J dropped 1 base, with 13 bases sitting between them. The CDR3 protein is CAWSPGGIGTDTQYF. Here the CDR3 DNA reads TGTGCCTGGAGTCCGGGGGGCATCGGCACAGATACGCAGTATTTT.

This clonotype was detected a few times. The gene calls are TRBV7-3 and TRBJ2-1; no definite D call. This CDR3 is 17 amino acids long. V was trimmed by 1 base and J by 0 bases, leaving 13 bases between them. Germline CDR1 reads SGHTA; CDR2 reads FQGTGA. This CDR3 is CASSLMSLQSSYNEQFF. The CDR3 DNA sequence: TGTGCCAGCAGCTTAATGAGCCTTCAAAGCTCCTACAATGAGCAGTTCTTC.